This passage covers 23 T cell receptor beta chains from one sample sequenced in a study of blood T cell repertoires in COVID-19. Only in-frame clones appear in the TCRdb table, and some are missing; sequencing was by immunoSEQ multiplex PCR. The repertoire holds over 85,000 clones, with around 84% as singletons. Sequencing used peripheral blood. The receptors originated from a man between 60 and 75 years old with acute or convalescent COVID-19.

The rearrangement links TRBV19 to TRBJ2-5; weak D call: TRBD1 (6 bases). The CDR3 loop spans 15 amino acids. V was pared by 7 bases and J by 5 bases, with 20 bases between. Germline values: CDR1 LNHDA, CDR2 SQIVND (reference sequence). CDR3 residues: CASMRGISPGETQYF. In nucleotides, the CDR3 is TGTGCCAGTATGAGGGGGATATCCCCTGGGGAGACCCAGTACTTC.

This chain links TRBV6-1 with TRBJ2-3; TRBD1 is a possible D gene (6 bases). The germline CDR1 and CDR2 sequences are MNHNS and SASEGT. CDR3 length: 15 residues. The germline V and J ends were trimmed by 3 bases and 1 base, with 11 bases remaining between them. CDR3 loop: CASSERGKGTDTQYF. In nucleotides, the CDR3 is TGTGCCAGCAGTGAGAGGGGGAAGGGCACAGATACGCAGTATTTT.

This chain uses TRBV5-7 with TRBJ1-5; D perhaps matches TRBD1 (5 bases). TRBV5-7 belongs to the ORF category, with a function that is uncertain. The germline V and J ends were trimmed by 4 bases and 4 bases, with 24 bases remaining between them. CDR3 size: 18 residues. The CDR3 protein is CASSAGRCGRTPNQPQHF. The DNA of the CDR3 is TGTGCCAGCAGCGCTGGGAGGTGCGGGAGGACACCGAATCAGCCCCAGCATTTT.

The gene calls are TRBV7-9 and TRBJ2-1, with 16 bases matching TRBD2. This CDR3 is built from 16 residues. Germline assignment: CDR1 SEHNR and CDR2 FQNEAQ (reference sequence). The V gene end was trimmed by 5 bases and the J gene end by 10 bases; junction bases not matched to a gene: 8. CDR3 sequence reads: CASSPQGLAGGDEQFF. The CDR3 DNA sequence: TGTGCCAGCAGCCCGCAGGGACTAGCGGGGGGGGACGAGCAGTTCTTC.

CDR3 coding DNA: TGTGCCAGCAGTAACCTTCGGTTGAACACCGGGGAGCTGTTTTTT. This sequence encodes CASSNLRLNTGELFF. The rearrangement links TRBV7-9 to TRBJ2-2; D not certain. V was cut by 6 bases and J by 1 base, with 12 bases left in between. This CDR3 comprises 15 residues. CDR1 and CDR2 (germline): SEHNR, FQNEAQ (reference sequence).

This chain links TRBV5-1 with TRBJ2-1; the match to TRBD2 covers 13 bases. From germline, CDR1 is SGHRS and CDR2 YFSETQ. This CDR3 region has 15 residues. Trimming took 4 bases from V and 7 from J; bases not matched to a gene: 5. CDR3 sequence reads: CASSTTSGGLNEQFF. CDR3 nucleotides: TGCGCCAGCAGCACGACTAGCGGGGGGTTGAATGAGCAGTTCTTC.

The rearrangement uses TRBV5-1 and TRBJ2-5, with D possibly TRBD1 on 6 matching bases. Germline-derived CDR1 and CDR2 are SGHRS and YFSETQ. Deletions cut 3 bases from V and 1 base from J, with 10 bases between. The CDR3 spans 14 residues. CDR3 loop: CASSSGHLQETQYF. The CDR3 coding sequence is TGCGCCAGCAGCTCGGGACACCTCCAAGAGACCCAGTACTTC.

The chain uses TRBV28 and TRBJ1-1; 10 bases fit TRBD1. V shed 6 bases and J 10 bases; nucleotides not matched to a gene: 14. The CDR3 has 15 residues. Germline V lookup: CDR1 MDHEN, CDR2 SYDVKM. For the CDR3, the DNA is TGTGCCAGCAGAGGTCCGGGACAGGGGTGGTTGGGAGCTTTCTTT. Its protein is CASRGPGQGWLGAFF.

The CDR3 nucleotides are TGTGCCAGCACCCAGGGCTCTGGGGCCAACGTCCTGACTTTC. Amino acids: CASTQGSGANVLTF. The genes are TRBV5-4 and TRBJ2-6, with D perhaps TRBD1 (5 bases). Germline CDR1 is SGHNT and CDR2 is YYREEE (reference sequence). Trimming left V 6 bases short and J 0 bases short, with 7 bases between. CDR3 size: 14 residues.

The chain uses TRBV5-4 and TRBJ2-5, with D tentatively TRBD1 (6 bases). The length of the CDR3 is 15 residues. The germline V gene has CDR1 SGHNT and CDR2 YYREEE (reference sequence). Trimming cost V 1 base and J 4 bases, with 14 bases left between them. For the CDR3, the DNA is TGTGCCAGCAGCTTGAGTGGGGGCGCTTTAGAGACCCAGTACTTC. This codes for CASSLSGGALETQYF.

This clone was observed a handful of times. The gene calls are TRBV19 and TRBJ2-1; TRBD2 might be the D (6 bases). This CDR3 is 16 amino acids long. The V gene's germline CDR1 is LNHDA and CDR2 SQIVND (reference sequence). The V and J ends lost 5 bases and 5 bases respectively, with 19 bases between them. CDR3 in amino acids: CASSVRTTLSNNEQFF. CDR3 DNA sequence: TGTGCCAGTAGTGTGAGGACTACCCTATCAAACAATGAGCAGTTCTTC.

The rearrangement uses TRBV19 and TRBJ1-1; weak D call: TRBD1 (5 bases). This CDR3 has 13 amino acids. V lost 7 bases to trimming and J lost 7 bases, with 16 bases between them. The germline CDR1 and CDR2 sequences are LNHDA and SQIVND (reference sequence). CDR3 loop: CASIRWRQFEAFF. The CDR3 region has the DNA TGTGCCAGTATTCGGTGGCGACAGTTTGAAGCTTTCTTT.

The CDR3 loop is CASSPTGDYGYTF. The CDR3 DNA is TGTGCCAGCAGTCCGACAGGGGACTATGGCTACACCTTC. The chain employs TRBV6-6 and TRBJ1-2; the match to TRBD1 covers 8 bases. This CDR3 region has 13 residues. CDR1 MNHNY and CDR2 SVGAGI come from the germline V gene (reference sequence). Trimming at V came to 5 bases and at J to 3 bases, leaving 2 bases not matched to a gene.

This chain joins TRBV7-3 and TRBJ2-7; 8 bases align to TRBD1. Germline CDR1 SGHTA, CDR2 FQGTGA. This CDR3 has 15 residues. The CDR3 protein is CAYVARRGRVSEQYF. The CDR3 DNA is TGTGCATATGTAGCCCGCAGGGGGCGAGTATCCGAGCAGTACTTC.

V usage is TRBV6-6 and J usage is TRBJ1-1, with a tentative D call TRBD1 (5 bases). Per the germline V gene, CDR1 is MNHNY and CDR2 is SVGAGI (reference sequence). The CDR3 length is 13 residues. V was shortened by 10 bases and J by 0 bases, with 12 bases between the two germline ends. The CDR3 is CATNQGLNTEAFF. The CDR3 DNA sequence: TGTGCCACAAACCAGGGTCTGAACACTGAAGCTTTCTTT.

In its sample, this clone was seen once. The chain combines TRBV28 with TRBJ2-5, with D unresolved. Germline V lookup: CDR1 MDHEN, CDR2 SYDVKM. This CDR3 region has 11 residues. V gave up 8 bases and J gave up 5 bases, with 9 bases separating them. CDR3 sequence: CASAIGETQYF. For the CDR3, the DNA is TGTGCCAGCGCTATCGGGGAGACCCAGTACTTC.

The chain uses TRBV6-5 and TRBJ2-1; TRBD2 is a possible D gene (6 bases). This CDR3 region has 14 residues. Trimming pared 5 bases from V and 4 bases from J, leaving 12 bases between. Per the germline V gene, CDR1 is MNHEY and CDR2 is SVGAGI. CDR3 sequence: CASSPPGTYNEQFF. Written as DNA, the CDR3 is TGTGCCAGCAGTCCGCCCGGGACTTACAATGAGCAGTTCTTC.

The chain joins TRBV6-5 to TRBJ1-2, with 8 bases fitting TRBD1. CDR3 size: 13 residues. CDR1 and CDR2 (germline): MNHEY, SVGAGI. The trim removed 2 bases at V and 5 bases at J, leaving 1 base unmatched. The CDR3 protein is CASSYRQGYGYTF. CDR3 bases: TGTGCCAGCAGTTACCGACAGGGGTATGGCTACACCTTC.

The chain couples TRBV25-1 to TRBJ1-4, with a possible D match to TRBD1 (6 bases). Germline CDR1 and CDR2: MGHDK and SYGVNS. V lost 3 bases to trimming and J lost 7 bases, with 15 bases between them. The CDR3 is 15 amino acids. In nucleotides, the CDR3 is TGTGCCAGCAGTGACTCTTGGGGGGGCAGTGAAAAACTGTTTTTT. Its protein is CASSDSWGGSEKLFF.

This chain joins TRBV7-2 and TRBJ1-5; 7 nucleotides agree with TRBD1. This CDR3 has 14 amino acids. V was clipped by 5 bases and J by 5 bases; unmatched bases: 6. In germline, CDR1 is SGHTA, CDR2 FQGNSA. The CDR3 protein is CASSPQGRDQPQHF. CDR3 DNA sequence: TGTGCCAGCAGCCCACAGGGGAGAGATCAGCCCCAGCATTTT.

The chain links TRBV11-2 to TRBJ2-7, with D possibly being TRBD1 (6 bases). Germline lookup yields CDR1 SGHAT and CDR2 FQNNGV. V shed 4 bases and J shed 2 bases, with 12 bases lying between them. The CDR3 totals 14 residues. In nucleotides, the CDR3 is TGTGCCAGCAGCTCCAGGACAGCCGCCTACGAGCAGTACTTC. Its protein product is CASSSRTAAYEQYF.

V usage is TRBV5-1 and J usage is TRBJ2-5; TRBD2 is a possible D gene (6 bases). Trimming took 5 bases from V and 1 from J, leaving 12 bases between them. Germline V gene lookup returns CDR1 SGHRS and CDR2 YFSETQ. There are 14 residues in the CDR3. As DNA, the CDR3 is TGCGCCAGCAGTTCGGCGGGGAGCCAAGAGACCCAGTACTTC. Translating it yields CASSSAGSQETQYF.

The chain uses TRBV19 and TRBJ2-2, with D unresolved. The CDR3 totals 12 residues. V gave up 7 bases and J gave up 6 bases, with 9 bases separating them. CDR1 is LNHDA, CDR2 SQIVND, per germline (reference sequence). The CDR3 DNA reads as TGTGCCAGTACCGACTGGGCCGGGGAGCTGTTTTTT. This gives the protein CASTDWAGELFF.